These T cell receptor beta chains were read from a single sample in a study of Ad26.COV2.S vaccination and SARS-CoV-2 variants. Repertoires were generated with immunoSEQ multiplex PCR, while TCRdb's copy carries only in-frame clones and drops some. The sample records approximately 450,000 clones, 90% being singletons. Sequences were derived from peripheral blood, sampled in a trial of Ad26.COV2.S vaccine versus placebo. Every receptor here comes from a person between 18 and 59 years old who received the Ad26.COV2.S COVID-19 vaccine or a placebo. The CDR3 runs from the conserved cysteine through the conserved F or W. The D gene is left open where the match is weak. Clone size, where shown, is once, few, many, or a class for clones that have expanded.

few TRBJ2-7 TRBD2 TRBV7-9 TGTGCCAGCAGCCCGACTAGCGGGAGTTACTACGAGCAGTACTTC CASSPTSGSYYEQYF
once TRBJ2-1 TRBD2 TRBV4-1 TGCGCCAGCAGCCTAATCATTACGGGGGGGAAGTTCTTC CASSLIITGGKFF
NA TRBJ2-1 TRBD2 TRBV6-5 TGTGCCAGCAGCACTAGCGGGAGCCTCAATGAGCAGTTCTTC CASSTSGSLNEQFF
NA TRBJ2-5 NA TRBV21-1 TGTGCCAGCAGCAAGGAGGGGCAGGCCAACCAAGAGACCCAGTACTTC CASSKEGQANQETQYF
NA TRBJ2-6 TRBD1 TRBV4-3 TGCGCCAGCAGCCAAGATCGGGACAGACCGAATACTGGGGCCAACGTCCTGACTTTC CASSQDRDRPNTGANVLTF
NA TRBJ2-1 TRBD2 TRBV11-3 TGTGCCAGCAGCTCTTTAGCGGGAGTTGGGGATGAGCAGTTCTTC CASSSLAGVGDEQFF
NA TRBJ1-1 NA TRBV7-9 TGTGCCAGCAGCTTAGATTCCAGGGTCTCTGAAGCTTTCTTT CASSLDSRVSEAFF
NA TRBJ1-3 NA TRBV30 TGTGCCTGGAGTGGGGAAAACTTCGGAAACACCATATATTTT CAWSGENFGNTIYF
once TRBJ2-7 TRBD1 TRBV7-8 TGTGCCAGCAGCTCAGAGGGGGCGTACGAGCAGTACTTC CASSSEGAYEQYF
NA TRBJ1-1 NA TRBV29-1 TGCAGCGTTGAAGAAAACAGGAACACTGAAGCTTTCTTT CSVEENRNTEAFF
NA TRBJ2-7 TRBD1 TRBV5-8 TGTGCCAGCAGCTTACCTGGACGGGACAGCTCCTACGAGCAGTACTTC CASSLPGRDSSYEQYF
NA TRBJ1-1 NA TRBV6-5 TGTGCCAGCCATAGGGGGGGGCAGGGGTACACTGAAGCTTTCTTT CASHRGGQGYTEAFF
NA TRBJ2-1 TRBD2 TRBV5-1 TGCGCCAGCAGCTTGGAAACTAGCGGGAGGGGCAATGAGCAGTTCTTC CASSLETSGRGNEQFF
NA TRBJ2-3 NA TRBV5-1 TGCGCCAGCAGCTTGCAAGTGGACACAGATACGCAGTATTTT CASSLQVDTDTQYF
NA TRBJ2-7 TRBD2 TRBV15 TGTGCCACCAGCAGAGTTCCAGCGGGAGTGGACGAGCAGTACTTC CATSRVPAGVDEQYF
NA TRBJ1-2 NA TRBV28 TGTGCCAGCAGTTTTGGGGGGAGCCTGGAATACTATGGCTACACCTTC CASSFGGSLEYYGYTF
NA TRBJ2-1 TRBD2 TRBV6-5 TGTGCCAGCAGTTACCTTACGGGAGGGACCTACAATGAGCAGTTCTTC CASSYLTGGTYNEQFF
NA TRBJ2-2 NA TRBV7-9 TGTGCCAGCAGCTCAACGAGTGGCGGGGAGCTGTTTTTT CASSSTSGGELFF
NA TRBJ2-3 NA TRBV7-2 TGTGCCAGCAGCCCAGGGGAGACTCGCACAGATACGCAGTATTTT CASSPGETRTDTQYF
NA TRBJ2-1 TRBD2 TRBV27 TGTGCCAGCACCGTAGGAGCTAGCGGCTTTAATGAGCAGTTCTTC CASTVGASGFNEQFF
NA TRBJ2-1 TRBD1 TRBV19 TGTGCCAGAATGACAGGGGCAATCTACAATGAGCAGTTCTTC CARMTGAIYNEQFF
NA TRBJ2-7 TRBD1 TRBV2 TGTGCCAGCCTGGGACAGGCCGCCTCCTACGAGCAGTACTTC CASLGQAASYEQYF